The next 3 T cell receptor beta chains were all read from a single sample in a study of CD8+CD57+ T cells in acquired aplastic anemia (dated by TCRdb to 2016 to 2019). Reads for this sample came from an Illumina HiSeq 2000. Genomic DNA was used as template for profiling of TCR beta VDJ combinations and CDR3 sequences. TCRdb itself trimmed the public reads at Q25 with fastp, ran MiXCR and retained productive beta chains. Rows are combined by CDR3 protein, so each entry shows the most common genes and DNA. The sample records 150,000 to 200,000 distinct CDR3 sequences, approximately 40% of which are singletons. The ten largest clones take up 1.1% of the sample. Material for sequencing was sorted CD4+, CD8+, or CD8+CD57+ T cells (not recorded which) from PBMCs. The source is a human donor in good health.

At least ten counts were recorded for this clonotype. The chain links TRBV10-3 to TRBJ1-1; the D is unclear. Germline lookup yields CDR1 ENHRY and CDR2 SYGVKD. V was cut by 1 base and J by 0 bases, with 15 bases left in between. This CDR3 contains 17 residues. The CDR3 spells CAISEWSRGSLNTEAFF. CDR3 DNA: TGTGCCATCAGTGAGTGGTCACGAGGCAGCCTGAACACTGAAGCTTTCTTT.

This chain joins TRBV5-6 and TRBJ2-5, with TRBD1 as a possible D gene (6 bases). Looked up from germline, CDR1 is SGHDT and CDR2 is YYEEEE. Trimming pared 0 bases from V and 7 bases from J, leaving 19 bases between. The CDR3 has 16 amino acids. The CDR3 nucleotides read TGTGCCAGCAGCTTGGCCGGGCGGACAGTAAAAGGGACCCAGTACTTC. Protein product: CASSLAGRTVKGTQYF.

This clonotype was counted between two and nine times. The chain is built from TRBV24-1 and TRBJ1-2, with unresolved D. Germline V gene lookup returns CDR1 KGHDR and CDR2 SFDVKD. Trimming stripped 6 bases from V and 3 bases from J, with 19 bases between. The CDR3 runs to 16 residues. The CDR3 sequence is CATSPTSPGNYYGYTF. CDR3 DNA sequence: TGTGCCACCAGTCCCACCTCGCCCGGGAACTACTATGGCTACACCTTC.